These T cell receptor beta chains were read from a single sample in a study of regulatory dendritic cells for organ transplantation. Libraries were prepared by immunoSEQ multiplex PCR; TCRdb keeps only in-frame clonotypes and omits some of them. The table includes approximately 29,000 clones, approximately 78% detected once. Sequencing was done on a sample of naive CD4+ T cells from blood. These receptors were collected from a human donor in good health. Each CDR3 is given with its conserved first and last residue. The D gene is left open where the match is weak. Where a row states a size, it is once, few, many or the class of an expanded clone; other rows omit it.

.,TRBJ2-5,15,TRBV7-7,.,CASSLAGGRSETQYF,TGTGCCAGCAGCTTAGCGGGGGGGCGCAGTGAGACCCAGTACTTC
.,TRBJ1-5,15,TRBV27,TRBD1,CASSMGQHSNQPQHF,TGTGCCAGCAGTATGGGACAGCATAGCAATCAGCCCCAGCATTTT
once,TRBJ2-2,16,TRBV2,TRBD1,CASSGQGPSNTGELFF,TGTGCCAGCAGCGGACAGGGGCCCTCGAACACCGGGGAGCTGTTTTTT
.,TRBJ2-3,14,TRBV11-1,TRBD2,CASSLGLAADTQYF,TGTGCCAGCAGCTTAGGACTAGCCGCCGATACGCAGTATTTT
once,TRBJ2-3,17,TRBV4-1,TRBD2,CASSQVFSGGRADTQYF,TGCGCCAGCAGCCAAGTTTTCAGCGGGGGGCGGGCAGATACGCAGTATTTT
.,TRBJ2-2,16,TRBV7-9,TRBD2,CASSLLAGGPPGELFF,TGTGCCAGCAGCCTCCTAGCGGGGGGGCCCCCCGGGGAGCTGTTTTTT
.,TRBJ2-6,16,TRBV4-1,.,CASSQDQGLGANVLTF,TGCGCCAGCAGCCAAGATCAGGGCTTGGGGGCCAACGTCCTGACTTTC
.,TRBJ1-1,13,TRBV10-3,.,CAISDFGDTEAFF,TGTGCCATCAGTGATTTCGGTGACACTGAAGCTTTCTTT
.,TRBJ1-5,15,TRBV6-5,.,CASSYSRGGEQPQHF,TGTGCCAGCAGTTACTCGAGGGGAGGGGAACAGCCCCAGCATTTT
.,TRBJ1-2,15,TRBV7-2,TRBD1,CASSPGGYFDYGYTF,TGTGCCAGCAGTCCAGGGGGCTATTTTGACTATGGCTACACCTTC
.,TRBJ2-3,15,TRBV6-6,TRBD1,CASSSPGQRTDTQYF,TGTGCCAGCAGCAGCCCGGGACAGCGCACAGATACGCAGTATTTT
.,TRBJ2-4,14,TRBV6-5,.,CASSLQGREGIQYF,TGTGCCAGCAGTTTACAGGGTCGGGAAGGCATTCAGTACTTC
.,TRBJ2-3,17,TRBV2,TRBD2,CASRLILAGGATDTQYF,TGTGCCAGCCGTCTCATTCTAGCGGGGGGGGCGACAGATACGCAGTATTTT
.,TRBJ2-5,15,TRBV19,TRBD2,CASSPSGLATETQYF,TGTGCCAGTAGTCCCTCGGGACTAGCTACGGAGACCCAGTACTTC
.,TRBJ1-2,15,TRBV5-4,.,CASSPFGGLNYGYTF,TGTGCCAGCAGCCCCTTCGGAGGACTCAACTATGGCTACACCTTC
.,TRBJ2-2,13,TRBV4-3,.,CASSQVDIGELFF,TGCGCCAGCAGCCAAGTAGATATCGGGGAGCTGTTTTTT
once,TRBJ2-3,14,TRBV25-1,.,CASLDTSSTDTQYF,TGTGCCAGTTTGGACACCTCTAGCACAGATACGCAGTATTTT
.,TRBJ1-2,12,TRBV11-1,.,CATSDSRNGYTF,TGTGCCACTTCGGACAGCCGCAATGGCTACACCTTC
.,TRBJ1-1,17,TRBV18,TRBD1,CASSAGTGGGMNTEAFF,TGTGCCAGCTCCGCGGGGACAGGGGGTGGAATGAACACTGAAGCTTTCTTT
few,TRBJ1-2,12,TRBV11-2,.,CASRVLVEGYTF,TGTGCCAGCAGAGTTCTCGTCGAGGGCTACACCTTC
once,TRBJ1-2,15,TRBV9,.,CASSVEAAGNYGYTF,TGTGCCAGCAGCGTAGAGGCCGCGGGTAACTATGGCTACACCTTC
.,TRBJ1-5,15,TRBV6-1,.,CASSSQLTSNQPQHF,TGTGCCAGCAGCTCCCAGTTAACCAGCAATCAGCCCCAGCATTTT
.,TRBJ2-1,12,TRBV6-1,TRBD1,CASSENTRQGLF,TGTGCCAGCAGTGAAAACACGAGACAGGGCCTCTTC
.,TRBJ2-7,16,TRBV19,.,CASSISLSGFYYEQYF,TGTGCCAGTAGTATCTCTTTGTCCGGGTTCTACTACGAGCAGTACTTC
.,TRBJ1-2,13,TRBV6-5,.,CASSYPSGVGYTF,TGTGCCAGCAGTTACCCGAGCGGGGTGGGCTACACCTTC
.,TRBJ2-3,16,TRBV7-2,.,CASSPPSGTGPRTQYF,TGTGCCAGCAGCCCCCCCAGCGGGACAGGTCCACGTACGCAGTATTTT
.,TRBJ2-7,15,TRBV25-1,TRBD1,CASSDPGTGTYEQYF,TGTGCCAGCAGTGACCCCGGGACAGGGACCTACGAGCAGTACTTC
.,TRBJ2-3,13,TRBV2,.,CASRQEGNQPQYF,TGTGCCAGCAGGCAGGAGGGCAATCAGCCCCAGTATTTT
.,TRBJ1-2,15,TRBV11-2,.,CASSSPTVLNYGYTF,TGTGCCAGCAGTTCCCCGACAGTACTAAACTATGGCTACACCTTC
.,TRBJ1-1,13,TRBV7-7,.,CASSLSQNTEAFF,TGTGCTAGCAGCTTAAGCCAGAACACTGAAGCTTTCTTT
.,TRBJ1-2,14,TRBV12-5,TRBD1,CASAGTQGDYGYTF,TGTGCTAGTGCCGGAACGCAGGGGGATTATGGCTACACCTTC
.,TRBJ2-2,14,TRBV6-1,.,CATFSGGLPGELFF,TGTGCCACATTCTCAGGGGGGCTCCCCGGGGAGCTGTTTTTT
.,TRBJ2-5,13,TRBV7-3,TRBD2,CASSLISAGETHF,TGTGCCAGCAGCTTAATCTCAGCGGGAGAAACCCACTTC
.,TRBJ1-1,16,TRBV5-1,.,CASSSITGRMNTEAFF,TGCGCCAGCAGCTCAATTACAGGGCGGATGAACACTGAAGCTTTCTTT
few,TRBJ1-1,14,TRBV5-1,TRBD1,CASSPGTGRTEAFF,TGCGCCAGCAGCCCCGGGACAGGGCGGACTGAAGCTTTCTTT
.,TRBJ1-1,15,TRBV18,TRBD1,CASSPPGQPNTEAFF,TGTGCCAGCTCACCACCGGGACAGCCGAACACTGAAGCTTTCTTT
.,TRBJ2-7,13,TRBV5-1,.,CASSSSLSYEQYF,TGCGCCAGCAGCTCGTCCCTCTCCTACGAGCAGTACTTC
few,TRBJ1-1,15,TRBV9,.,CASSEETGSYTEAFF,TGTGCCAGCAGCGAGGAAACAGGGTCGTACACTGAAGCTTTCTTT
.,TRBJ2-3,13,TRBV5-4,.,CASRIQGTDTQYF,TGTGCCAGCAGGATTCAGGGGACAGATACGCAGTATTTT
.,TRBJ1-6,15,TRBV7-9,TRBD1,CASSSPGQYNSPLHF,TGTGCCAGCAGCTCTCCGGGACAGTATAATTCACCCCTCCACTTT
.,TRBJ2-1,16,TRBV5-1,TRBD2,CASSSGGTSTYNEQFF,TGCGCCAGCAGCTCCGGCGGGACTAGCACTTACAATGAGCAGTTCTTC